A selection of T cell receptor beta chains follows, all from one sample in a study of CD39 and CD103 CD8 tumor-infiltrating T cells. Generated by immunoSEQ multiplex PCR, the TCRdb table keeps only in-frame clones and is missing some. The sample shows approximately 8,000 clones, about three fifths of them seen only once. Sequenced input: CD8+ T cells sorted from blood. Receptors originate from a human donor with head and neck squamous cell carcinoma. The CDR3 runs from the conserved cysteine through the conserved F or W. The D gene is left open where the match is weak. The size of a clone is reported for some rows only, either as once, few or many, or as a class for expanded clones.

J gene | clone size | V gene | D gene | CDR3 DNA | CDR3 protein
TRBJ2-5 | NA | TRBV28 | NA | TGTGCCAGCAGTTCCGCCAAGGAGGTCCAAGAGACCCAGTACTTC | CASSSAKEVQETQYF
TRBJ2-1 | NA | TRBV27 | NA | TGTGCCAGCAGTCCCGATAGCGTAAGAAGCTCCTACAATGAGCAGTTCTTC | CASSPDSVRSSYNEQFF
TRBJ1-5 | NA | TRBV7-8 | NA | TGTGCCAGCAGCTTAGAAGGGTCATCTAGCAATCAGCCCCAGCATTTT | CASSLEGSSSNQPQHF
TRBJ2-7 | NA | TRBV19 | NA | TGTGCCAGTAGTACGAGTTTTATGGGGGGCCCCCCCCCTGAGCAGTACTTC | CASSTSFMGGPPPEQYF
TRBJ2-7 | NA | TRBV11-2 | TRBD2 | TGTGCCAGCAGCTTTACTAGCGGGGGGGTTTTGGACGAGCAGTACTTC | CASSFTSGGVLDEQYF
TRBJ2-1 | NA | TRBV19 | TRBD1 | TGTGCCAGTAGTATAGTTCCCCGGGACAGGCAGTTCTTC | CASSIVPRDRQFF
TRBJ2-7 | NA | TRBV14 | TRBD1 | TGTGCCAGCAGCCAAGGACAGGGGAGGTCCTACGAGCAGTACTTC | CASSQGQGRSYEQYF
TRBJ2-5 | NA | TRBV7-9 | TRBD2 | TGTGCCAGCAGCTTTACTAGCGGGAGGTTGGAAGAGACCCAGTACTTC | CASSFTSGRLEETQYF
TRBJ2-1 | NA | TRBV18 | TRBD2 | TGTGCCAGCTCACCTTGGACTAGCGGAAAATCCTACAATGAGCAGTTCTTC | CASSPWTSGKSYNEQFF
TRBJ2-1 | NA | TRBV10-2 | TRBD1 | TGCGCCAGCAGTTCCGGGACAGGGCAGTTCTTC | CASSSGTGQFF
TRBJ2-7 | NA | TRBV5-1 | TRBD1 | TGCGCCAGCAGCTTGGGGCACGGACAGGGGACCAGCTCCTACGAGCAGTACTTC | CASSLGHGQGTSSYEQYF
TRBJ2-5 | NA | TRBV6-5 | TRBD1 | TGTGCCAGCAGTTGGACAGGGACAGGTGAGCAGTACTTC | CASSWTGTGEQYF
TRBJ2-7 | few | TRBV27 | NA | TGTGCCAGCAGTTCCTATGTGACAGCTTTCTACGAGCAGTACTTC | CASSSYVTAFYEQYF
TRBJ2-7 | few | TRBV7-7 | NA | TGTGCTAGCAGCCCCGGCGAGACCTACGAGCAGTACTTC | CASSPGETYEQYF
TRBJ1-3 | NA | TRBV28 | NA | TGTGCCAGCAGGTTGGACGTCTCCTCTGGAAACACCATATATTTT | CASRLDVSSGNTIYF
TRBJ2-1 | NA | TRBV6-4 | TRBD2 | TGTGCCAGCAGTGACGACTCAAGCGGGGGGGGTGAGCAGTTCTTC | CASSDDSSGGGEQFF
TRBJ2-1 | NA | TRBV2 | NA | TGTGCCAGCAGGGAAAGGCCGCCTTCAAGCTCCTACAATGAGCAGTTCTTC | CASRERPPSSSYNEQFF
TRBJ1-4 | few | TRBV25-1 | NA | TGTGCCAGCAGTGATATGGGTGAAAAACTGTTTTTT | CASSDMGEKLFF
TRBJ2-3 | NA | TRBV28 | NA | TGTGCCAGCACTCCACTAGCTGTCACAGATACGCAGTATTTT | CASTPLAVTDTQYF
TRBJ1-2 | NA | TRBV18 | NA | TGTGCCAGCTCAAAAGACACCGAACCAAGCTACACCTTC | CASSKDTEPSYTF
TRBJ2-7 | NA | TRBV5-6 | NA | TGTGCCAGCAGCTTGGGGGTCGGATACTACGAGCAGTACTTC | CASSLGVGYYEQYF
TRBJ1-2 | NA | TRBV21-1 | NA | TGTGCCAGAGAACAGAGGGGGAGCTTAGCTAACTATGGCTACACCTTC | CAREQRGSLANYGYTF
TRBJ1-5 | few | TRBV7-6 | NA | TGTGCCAGCAGCTTAGGAGTTAGTGACAGTAGTCAGCCCCAGCATTTT | CASSLGVSDSSQPQHF
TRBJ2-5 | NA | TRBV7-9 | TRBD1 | TGTGCCAGCAGCTTGGGACAGGGGGTAAAAGAGACCCAGTACTTC | CASSLGQGVKETQYF
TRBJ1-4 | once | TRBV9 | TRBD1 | TGTGCCAGCAGCGCCAGGGGGGGCCTCGCTAATAATGAAAAACTGTTTTTT | CASSARGGLANNEKLFF
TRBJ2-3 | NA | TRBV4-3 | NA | TGCGCCAGCAGCCAAGATGCTGAAGGGACGGGAGATACGCAGTATTTT | CASSQDAEGTGDTQYF
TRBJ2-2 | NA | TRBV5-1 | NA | TGCGCCAGCAGCTTTATATCCCTAGAGGGCGGGGAGCTGTTTTTT | CASSFISLEGGELFF
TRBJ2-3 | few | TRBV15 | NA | TGTGCCACCAGCACTTTCTCAGGGTTAGCTACAGATACGCAGTATTTT | CATSTFSGLATDTQYF
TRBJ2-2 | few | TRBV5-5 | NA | TGTGCCAGCAGCCCGCCCTCCTCGTATGAGCTGTTTTTT | CASSPPSSYELFF